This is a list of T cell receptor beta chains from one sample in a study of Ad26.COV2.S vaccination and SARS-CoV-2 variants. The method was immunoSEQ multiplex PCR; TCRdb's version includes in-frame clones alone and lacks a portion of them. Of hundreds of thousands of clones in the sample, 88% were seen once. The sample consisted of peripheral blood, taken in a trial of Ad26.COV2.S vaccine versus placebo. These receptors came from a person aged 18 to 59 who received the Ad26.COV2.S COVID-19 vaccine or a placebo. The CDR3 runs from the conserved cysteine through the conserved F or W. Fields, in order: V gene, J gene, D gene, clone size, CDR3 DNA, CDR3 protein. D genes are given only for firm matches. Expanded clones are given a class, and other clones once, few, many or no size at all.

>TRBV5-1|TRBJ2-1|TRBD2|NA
TGCGCCAGCAGCTTAGCGGACGGGGGGAATGAGCAGTTCTTC
CASSLADGGNEQFF
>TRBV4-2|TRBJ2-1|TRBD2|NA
TGTGCCAGCAGCCAAGAATCACTAGCGGGAGGTAACGAGCAGTTCTTC
CASSQESLAGGNEQFF
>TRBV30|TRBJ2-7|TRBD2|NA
TGTGCCTGGAGTGTGCGTGGGGGAGGGTTTCGTGAGCAGTACTTC
CAWSVRGGGFREQYF
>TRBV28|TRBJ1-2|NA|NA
TGTGCCAGCAGTTTTGGTTTCAGCGACTATGGCTACACCTTC
CASSFGFSDYGYTF
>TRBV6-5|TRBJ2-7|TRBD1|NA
TGTGCCAGCAGGGGACAGGCAACCTACGAGCAGTACTTC
CASRGQATYEQYF
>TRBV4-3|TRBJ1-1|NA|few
TGCGCCAGCAGCCAAGGGGTTTCCATGAACACTGAAGCTTTCTTT
CASSQGVSMNTEAFF
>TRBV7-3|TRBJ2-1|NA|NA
TGTGCCAGCAGCTTACAGGGGGGATTCCCCTACAATGAGCAGTTCTTC
CASSLQGGFPYNEQFF
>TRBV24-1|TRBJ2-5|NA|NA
TGTGCCACCCGAGCCCTCGAGACCCAGTACTTC
CATRALETQYF
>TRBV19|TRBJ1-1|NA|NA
TGTGCCAGTAGTATAACACCTGGGGCGGTGAACACTGAAGCTTTCTTT
CASSITPGAVNTEAFF
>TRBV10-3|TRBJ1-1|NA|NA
TGTGCCATCAGTGCGGCGGTGAACACTGAAGCTTTCTTT
CAISAAVNTEAFF
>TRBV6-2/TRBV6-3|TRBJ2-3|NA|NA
TGTGCCAGCAGTCCCCTAGCAGATACGCAGTATTTT
CASSPLADTQYF
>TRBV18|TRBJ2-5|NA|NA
TGTGCCAGCTCACCTGGGACCGCCACGGGGGAGACCCAGTACTTC
CASSPGTATGETQYF
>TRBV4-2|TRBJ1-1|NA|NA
TGTGCCAGCAGCTACGACATGAACACTGAAGCTTTCTTT
CASSYDMNTEAFF
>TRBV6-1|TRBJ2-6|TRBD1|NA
TGTGCCAGCAGTGAAATGGGACAGCTCATCTTCTCTGGGGCCAACGTCCTGACTTTC
CASSEMGQLIFSGANVLTF
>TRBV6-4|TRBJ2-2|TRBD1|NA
TGTGCCAGCAAACCCGGGACAGGGGAAACCGGGGAGCTGTTTTTT
CASKPGTGETGELFF
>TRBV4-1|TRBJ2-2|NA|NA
TGCGCCAGCAGCTTCACCGGGGAGCTGTTTTTT
CASSFTGELFF
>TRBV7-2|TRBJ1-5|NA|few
TGTGCCAGCAGTCCGCTATCGGATAGCAATCAGCCCCAGCATTTT
CASSPLSDSNQPQHF
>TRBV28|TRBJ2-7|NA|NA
TGTGCCAGCAGTTTTCCAAGGTTGCAGGGCTACGAGCAGTACTTC
CASSFPRLQGYEQYF
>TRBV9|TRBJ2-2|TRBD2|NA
TGTGCCAGCAGCGCTCCACTAGCGGGAGTGTATAGCACCGGGGAGCTGTTTTTT
CASSAPLAGVYSTGELFF
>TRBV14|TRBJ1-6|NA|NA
TGTGCCAGCAGCCAAGGTCGGCAGTATAATTCACCCCTCCACTTT
CASSQGRQYNSPLHF
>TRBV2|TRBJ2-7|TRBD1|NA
TGTGCCAGCGGGTCGGACAGGGATGCCTACGAGCAGTACTTC
CASGSDRDAYEQYF
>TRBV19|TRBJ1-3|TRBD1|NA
TGTGCCAGCCCCGGACAGGTTGGAAACACCATATATTTT
CASPGQVGNTIYF
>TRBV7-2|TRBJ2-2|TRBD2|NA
TGTGCCAGCAGCTTATTAGGAGGTAGCGGGAGGGCCGGCACCGGGGAGCTGTTTTTT
CASSLLGGSGRAGTGELFF
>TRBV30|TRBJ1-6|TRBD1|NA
TGTGCCTGGACCAGGGACAGGAGTAATTCACCCCTCCACTTT
CAWTRDRSNSPLHF
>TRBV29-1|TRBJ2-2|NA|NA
TGCAGCGTTGTAGAAAGGGGACCCCTTATGAGCACCGGGGAGCTGTTTTTT
CSVVERGPLMSTGELFF
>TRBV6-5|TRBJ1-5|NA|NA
TGTGCCAGCACGATTATACGGGATCAGCCCCAGCATTTT
CASTIIRDQPQHF
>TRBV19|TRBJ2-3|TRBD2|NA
TGTGCCAGTAGTTCTCTAGCGGGCACAGATACGCAGTATTTT
CASSSLAGTDTQYF
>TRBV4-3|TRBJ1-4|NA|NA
TGCGCCAGCAGCCAAGGAGTTGGCGATGAAAAACTGTTTTTT
CASSQGVGDEKLFF
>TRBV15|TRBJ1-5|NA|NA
TGTGCCACCAGCAGTAGAGGGCCCCAGCATTTT
CATSSRGPQHF
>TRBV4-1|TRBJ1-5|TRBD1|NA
TGCGCCAGCAGCCAGGGACAGGGCCTGATTCGGCAGCCCCAGCATTTT
CASSQGQGLIRQPQHF
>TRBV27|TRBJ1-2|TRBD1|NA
TGTGCCAGCAGTTCCCCCAGGGGGGTAGGCTACACCTTC
CASSSPRGVGYTF
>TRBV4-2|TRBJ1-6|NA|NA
TGTGCCAGCAGCCAAGAGCCCGCGGATCCCCTCCACTTT
CASSQEPADPLHF
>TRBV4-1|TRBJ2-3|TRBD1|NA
TGCGCCAGCAGCCACCTACCGGGACAGGGCCAGGGGACAGATACGCAGTATTTT
CASSHLPGQGQGTDTQYF
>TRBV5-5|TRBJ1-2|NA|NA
TGTGCCAGCAGCGTCAGGGTAAACTATGGCTACACCTTC
CASSVRVNYGYTF
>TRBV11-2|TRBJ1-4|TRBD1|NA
TGTGCCAGCAGCCTGGACAGGGTCATGAATGAAAAACTGTTTTTT
CASSLDRVMNEKLFF
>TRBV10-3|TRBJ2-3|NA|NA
TGTGCCATCAGTAAACTACCAGTGACAGATACGCAGTATTTT
CAISKLPVTDTQYF
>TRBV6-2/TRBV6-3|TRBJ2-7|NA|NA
TGTGCCAGCAGTTACTCGGCGAGCTCCTACGAGCAGTACTTC
CASSYSASSYEQYF